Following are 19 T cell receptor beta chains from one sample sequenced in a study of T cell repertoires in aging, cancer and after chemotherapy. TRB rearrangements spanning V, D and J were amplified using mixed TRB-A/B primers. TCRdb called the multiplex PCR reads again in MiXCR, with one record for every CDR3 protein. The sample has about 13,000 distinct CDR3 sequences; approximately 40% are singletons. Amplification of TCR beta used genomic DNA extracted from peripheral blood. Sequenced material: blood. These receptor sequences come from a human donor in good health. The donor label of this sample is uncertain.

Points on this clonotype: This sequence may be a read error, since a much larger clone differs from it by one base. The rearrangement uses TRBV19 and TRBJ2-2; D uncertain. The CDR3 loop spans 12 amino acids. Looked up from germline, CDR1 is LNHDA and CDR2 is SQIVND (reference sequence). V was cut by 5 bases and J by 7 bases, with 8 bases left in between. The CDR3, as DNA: TGTGCCAGTAGTGTGGTGGTCGGGGAGCTGTTTTTT. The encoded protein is CASSVVVGELFF.

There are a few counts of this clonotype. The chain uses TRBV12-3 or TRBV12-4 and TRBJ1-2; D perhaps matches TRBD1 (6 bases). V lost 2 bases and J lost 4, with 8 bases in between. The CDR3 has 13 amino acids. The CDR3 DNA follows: TGTGCCAGCAGTTTACAGGACAGCTATGGCTACACCTTC. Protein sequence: CASSLQDSYGYTF.

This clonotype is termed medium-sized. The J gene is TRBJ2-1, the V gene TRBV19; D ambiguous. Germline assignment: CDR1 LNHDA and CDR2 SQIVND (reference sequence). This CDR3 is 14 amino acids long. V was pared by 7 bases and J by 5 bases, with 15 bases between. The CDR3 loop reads CASKETLQNNEQFF. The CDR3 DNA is TGTGCCAGTAAGGAGACTCTCCAAAACAATGAGCAGTTCTTC.

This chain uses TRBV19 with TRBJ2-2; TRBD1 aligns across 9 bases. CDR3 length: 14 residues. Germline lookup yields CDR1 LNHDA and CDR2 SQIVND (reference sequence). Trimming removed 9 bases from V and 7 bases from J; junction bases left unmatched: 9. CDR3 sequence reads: CASQEGQGIGELFF. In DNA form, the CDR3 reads TGTGCCAGCCAAGAAGGACAGGGGATCGGGGAGCTGTTTTTT.

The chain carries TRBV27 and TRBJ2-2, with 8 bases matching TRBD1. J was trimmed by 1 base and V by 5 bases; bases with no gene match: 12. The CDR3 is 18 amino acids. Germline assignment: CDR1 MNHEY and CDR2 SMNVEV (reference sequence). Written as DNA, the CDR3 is TGTGCCAGCAGTCTGTCCCGGGACAGGACTGGGAACACCGGGGAGCTGTTTTTT. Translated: CASSLSRDRTGNTGELFF.

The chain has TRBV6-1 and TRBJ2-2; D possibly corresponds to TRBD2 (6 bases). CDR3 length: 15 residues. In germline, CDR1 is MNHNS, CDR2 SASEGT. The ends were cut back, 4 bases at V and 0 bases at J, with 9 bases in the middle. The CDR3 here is CASSGLVANTGELFF. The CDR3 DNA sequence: TGTGCCAGCAGTGGACTAGTCGCGAACACCGGGGAGCTGTTTTTT.

The CDR3 is CASSLIWGYEQYF. The DNA of the CDR3 is TGTGCCAGCAGCTTAATTTGGGGCTACGAGCAGTACTTC. V gene TRBV11-1 combines with J gene TRBJ2-7; D not certain. Germline V CDR1 and CDR2: SGHAT, FQDESV (reference sequence). V dropped 2 bases and J dropped 3 bases, with 8 bases sitting between them. The CDR3 length is 13 residues.

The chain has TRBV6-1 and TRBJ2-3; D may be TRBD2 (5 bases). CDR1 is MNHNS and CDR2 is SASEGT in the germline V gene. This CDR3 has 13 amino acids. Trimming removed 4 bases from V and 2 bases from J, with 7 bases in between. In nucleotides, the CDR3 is TGTGCCAGCAGTGGGAGGATCACAGATACGCAGTATTTT. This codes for CASSGRITDTQYF.

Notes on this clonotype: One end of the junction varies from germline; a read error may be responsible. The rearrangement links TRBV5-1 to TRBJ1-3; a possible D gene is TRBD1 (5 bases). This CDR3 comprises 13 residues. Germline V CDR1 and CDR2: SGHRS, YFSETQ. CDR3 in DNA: TGTGCCAGCACCTCCCAGGGAACCTACACCATATATTTT. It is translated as CASTSQGTYTIYF.

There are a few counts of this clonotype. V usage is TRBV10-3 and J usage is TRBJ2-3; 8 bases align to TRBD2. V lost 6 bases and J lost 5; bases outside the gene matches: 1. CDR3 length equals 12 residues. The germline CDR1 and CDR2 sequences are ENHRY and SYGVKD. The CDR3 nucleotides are TGTGCCATCAGCCGGGGGGGAGATACGCAGTATTTT. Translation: CAISRGGDTQYF.

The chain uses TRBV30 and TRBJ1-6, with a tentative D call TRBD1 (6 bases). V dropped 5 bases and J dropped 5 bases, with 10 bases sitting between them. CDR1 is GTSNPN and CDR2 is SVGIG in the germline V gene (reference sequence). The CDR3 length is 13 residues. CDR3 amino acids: CAWDDRNNSPLHF. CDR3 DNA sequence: TGTGCCTGGGATGACAGGAATAATTCACCCCTCCACTTT.

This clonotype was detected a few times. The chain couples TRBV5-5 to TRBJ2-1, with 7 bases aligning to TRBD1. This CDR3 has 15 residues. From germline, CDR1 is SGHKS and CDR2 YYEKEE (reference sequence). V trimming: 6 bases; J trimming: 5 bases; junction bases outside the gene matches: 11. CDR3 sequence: CASIPLDRINNEQFF. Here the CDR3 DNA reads TGTGCCAGCATCCCACTGGACAGGATAAACAATGAGCAGTTCTTC.

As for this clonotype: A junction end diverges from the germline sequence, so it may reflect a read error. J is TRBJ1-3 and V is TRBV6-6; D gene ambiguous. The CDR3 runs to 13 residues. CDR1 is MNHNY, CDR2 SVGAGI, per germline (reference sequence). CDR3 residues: CAWAKSSGNTIFF. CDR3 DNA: TGTGCCTGGGCAAAGAGCTCTGGAAACACCATATTTTTT.

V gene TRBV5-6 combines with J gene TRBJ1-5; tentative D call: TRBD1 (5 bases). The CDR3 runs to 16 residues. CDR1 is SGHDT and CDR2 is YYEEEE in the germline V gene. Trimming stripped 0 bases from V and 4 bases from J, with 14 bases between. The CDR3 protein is CASSLGGGRGNQPQHF. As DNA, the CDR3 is TGTGCCAGCAGCTTGGGCGGGGGTCGGGGGAATCAGCCCCAGCATTTT.

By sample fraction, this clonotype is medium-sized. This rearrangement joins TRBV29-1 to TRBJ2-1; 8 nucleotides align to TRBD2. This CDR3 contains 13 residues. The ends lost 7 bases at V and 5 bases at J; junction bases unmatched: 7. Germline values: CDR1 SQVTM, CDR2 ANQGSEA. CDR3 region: CSAGGGRDNEQFF. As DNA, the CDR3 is TGCAGCGCCGGGGGGGGGAGGGACAATGAGCAGTTCTTC.

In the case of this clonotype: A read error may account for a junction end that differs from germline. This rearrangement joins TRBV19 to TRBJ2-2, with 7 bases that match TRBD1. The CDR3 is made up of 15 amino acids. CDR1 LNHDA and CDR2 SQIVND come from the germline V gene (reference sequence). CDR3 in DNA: TGTGCCAGTAGACAGACAGGGACGAACACCGAGGAGCTGTTTTTT. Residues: CASRQTGTNTEELFF.

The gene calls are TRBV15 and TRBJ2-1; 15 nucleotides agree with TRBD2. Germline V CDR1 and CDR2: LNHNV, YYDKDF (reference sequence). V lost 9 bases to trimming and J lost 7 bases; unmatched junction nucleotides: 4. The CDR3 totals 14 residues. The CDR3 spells CATPGTSGGNEQFF. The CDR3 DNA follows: TGTGCCACGCCAGGGACTAGCGGGGGGAATGAGCAGTTCTTC.

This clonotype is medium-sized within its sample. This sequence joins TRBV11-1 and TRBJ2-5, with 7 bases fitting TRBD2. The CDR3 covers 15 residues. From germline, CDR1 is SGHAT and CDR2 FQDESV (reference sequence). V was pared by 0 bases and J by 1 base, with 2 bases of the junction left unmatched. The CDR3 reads CASSLAGLFQETQYF. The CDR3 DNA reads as TGTGCCAGCAGCTTAGCGGGACTATTCCAAGAGACCCAGTACTTC.

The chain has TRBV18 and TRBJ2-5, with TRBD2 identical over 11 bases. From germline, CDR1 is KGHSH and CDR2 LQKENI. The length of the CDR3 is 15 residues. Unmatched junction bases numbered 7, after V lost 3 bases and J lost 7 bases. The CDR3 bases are TGTGCCAGCTCACCTAGCGGGGGGGCCCCCGGGACCCAGTACTTC. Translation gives CASSPSGGAPGTQYF.